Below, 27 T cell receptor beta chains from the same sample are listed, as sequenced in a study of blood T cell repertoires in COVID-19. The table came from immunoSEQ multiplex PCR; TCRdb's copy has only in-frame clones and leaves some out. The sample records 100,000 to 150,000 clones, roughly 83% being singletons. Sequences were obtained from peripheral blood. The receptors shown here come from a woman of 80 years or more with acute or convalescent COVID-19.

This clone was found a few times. The CDR3 here is CASSPTGSSYNSPLHF. CDR3 coding DNA: TGTGCCAGCAGCCCGACAGGGAGCTCCTATAATTCACCCCTCCACTTT. V usage is TRBV11-2 and J usage is TRBJ1-6; 7 positions match TRBD1. Germline V gene sequence: CDR1 SGHAT, CDR2 FQNNGV. This CDR3 has 16 amino acids. V gave up 5 bases and J gave up 0 bases; unmatched junction bases: 4.

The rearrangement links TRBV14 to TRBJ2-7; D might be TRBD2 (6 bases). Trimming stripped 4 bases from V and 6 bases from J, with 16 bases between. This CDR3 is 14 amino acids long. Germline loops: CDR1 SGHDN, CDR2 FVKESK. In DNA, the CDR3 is TGTGCCAGCAGCCCCCACTCGGGGGTTAGCGAGCAGTACTTC. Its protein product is CASSPHSGVSEQYF.

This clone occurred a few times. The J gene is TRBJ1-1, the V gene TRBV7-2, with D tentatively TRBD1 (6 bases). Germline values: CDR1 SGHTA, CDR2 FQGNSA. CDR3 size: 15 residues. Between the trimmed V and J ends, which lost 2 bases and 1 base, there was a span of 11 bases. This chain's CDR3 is CASSLPGHANTEAFF. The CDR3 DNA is TGTGCCAGCAGCTTACCGGGACACGCGAACACTGAAGCTTTCTTT.

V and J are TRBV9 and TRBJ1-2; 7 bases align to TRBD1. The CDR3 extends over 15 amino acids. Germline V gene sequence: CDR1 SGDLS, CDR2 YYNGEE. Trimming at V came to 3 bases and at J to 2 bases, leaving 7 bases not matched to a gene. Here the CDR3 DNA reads TGTGCCAGCAGCGCCCATACAGGGGTGAACTATGGCTACACCTTC. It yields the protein CASSAHTGVNYGYTF.

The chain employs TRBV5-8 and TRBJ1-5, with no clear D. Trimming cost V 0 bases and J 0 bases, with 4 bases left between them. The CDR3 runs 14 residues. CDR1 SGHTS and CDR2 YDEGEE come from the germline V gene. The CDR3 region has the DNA TGTGCCAGCAGCTTGGCCCATAGCAATCAGCCCCAGCATTTT. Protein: CASSLAHSNQPQHF. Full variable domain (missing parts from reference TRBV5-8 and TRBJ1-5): EAGVTQSPTHLIKTRGQQATLRCSPISGHTSVYWYQQALGLGLQFLLWYDEGEERNRGNFPPRFSGRQFPNYSSELNVNALELEDSALYLCASSLAHSNQPQHFGDGTRLSIL.

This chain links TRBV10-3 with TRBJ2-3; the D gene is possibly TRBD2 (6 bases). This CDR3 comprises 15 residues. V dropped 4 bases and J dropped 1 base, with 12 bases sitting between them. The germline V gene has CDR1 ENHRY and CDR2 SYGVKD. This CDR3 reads CAISGSGGGTDTQYF. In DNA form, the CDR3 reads TGTGCCATCAGTGGAAGCGGAGGGGGCACAGATACGCAGTATTTT.

The CDR3 DNA reads as TGTGCCAGTAGTACCCCAGGGAAGGACACTGAAGCTTTCTTT. This encodes CASSTPGKDTEAFF. The chain is built from TRBV19 and TRBJ1-1, with TRBD1 as a possible D gene (5 bases). The V gene lost 4 bases and the J gene lost 3 bases, with 12 bases spanning the gap. CDR1 LNHDA and CDR2 SQIVND come from the germline V gene (reference sequence). This CDR3 spans 14 amino acids.

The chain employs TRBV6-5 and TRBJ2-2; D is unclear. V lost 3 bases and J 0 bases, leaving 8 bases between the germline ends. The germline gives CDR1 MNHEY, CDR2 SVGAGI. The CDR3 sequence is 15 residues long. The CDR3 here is CASSYRQSNTGELFF. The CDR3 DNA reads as TGTGCCAGCAGTTATCGTCAGTCGAACACCGGGGAGCTGTTTTTT.

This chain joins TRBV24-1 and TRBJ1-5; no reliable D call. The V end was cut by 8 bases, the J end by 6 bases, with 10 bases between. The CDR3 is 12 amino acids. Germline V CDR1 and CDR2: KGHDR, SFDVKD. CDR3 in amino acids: CATILGPQPQHF. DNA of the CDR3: TGTGCCACCATTCTAGGTCCTCAGCCCCAGCATTTT.

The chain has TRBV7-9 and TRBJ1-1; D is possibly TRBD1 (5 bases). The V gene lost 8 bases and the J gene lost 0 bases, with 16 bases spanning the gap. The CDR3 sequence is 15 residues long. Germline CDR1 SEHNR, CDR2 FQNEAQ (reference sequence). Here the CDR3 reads CASGSTETMNTEAFF. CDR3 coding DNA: TGTGCCAGCGGGTCGACAGAGACCATGAACACTGAAGCTTTCTTT.

DNA of the CDR3: TGCGCCAGCAGCTTAAGACTAGCGGGGGAGAATGAGCAGTTCTTC. Its translation: CASSLRLAGENEQFF. The rearrangement uses TRBV5-1 and TRBJ2-1, with 12 nucleotides matching TRBD2. Trimming at V came to 2 bases and at J to 7 bases, leaving 4 bases not matched to a gene. The CDR3 spans 15 residues. The germline CDR1 and CDR2 sequences are SGHRS and YFSETQ.

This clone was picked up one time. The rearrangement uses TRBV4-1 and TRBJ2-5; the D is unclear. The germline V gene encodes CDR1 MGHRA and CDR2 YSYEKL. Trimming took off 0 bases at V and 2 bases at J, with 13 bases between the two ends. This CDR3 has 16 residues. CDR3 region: CASSQDPGLWQETQYF. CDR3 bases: TGCGCCAGCAGCCAAGATCCAGGCCTATGGCAAGAGACCCAGTACTTC.

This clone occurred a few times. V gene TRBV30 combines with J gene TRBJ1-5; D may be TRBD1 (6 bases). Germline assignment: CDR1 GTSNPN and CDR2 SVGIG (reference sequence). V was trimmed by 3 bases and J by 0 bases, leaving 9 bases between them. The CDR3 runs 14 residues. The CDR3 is CAWRGQLSNQPQHF. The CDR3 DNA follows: TGTGCCTGGAGAGGACAGCTTAGCAATCAGCCCCAGCATTTT.

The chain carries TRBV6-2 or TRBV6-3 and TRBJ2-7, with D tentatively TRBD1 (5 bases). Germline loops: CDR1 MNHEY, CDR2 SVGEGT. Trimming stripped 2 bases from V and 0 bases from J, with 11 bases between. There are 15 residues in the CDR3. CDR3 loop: CASSYHRRNSYEQYF. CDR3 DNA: TGTGCCAGCAGTTACCACAGGCGAAACTCCTACGAGCAGTACTTC.

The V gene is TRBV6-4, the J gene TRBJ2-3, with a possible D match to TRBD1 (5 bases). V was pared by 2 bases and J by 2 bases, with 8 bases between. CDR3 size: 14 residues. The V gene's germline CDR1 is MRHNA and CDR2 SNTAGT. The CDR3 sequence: CASSDRGLTDTQYF. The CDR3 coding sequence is TGTGCCAGCAGTGACAGGGGTCTCACAGATACGCAGTATTTT.

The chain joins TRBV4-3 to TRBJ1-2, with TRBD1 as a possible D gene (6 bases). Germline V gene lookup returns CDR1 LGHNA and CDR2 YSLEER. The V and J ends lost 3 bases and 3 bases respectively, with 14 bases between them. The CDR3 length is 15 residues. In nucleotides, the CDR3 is TGCGCCAGCAGCCAGGGACACAGGGACCACTATGGCTACACCTTC. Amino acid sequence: CASSQGHRDHYGYTF.

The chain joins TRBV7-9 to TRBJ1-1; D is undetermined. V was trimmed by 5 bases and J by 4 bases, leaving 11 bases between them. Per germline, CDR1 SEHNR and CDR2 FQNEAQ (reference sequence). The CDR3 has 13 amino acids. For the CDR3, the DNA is TGTGCCAGCAGCCGCCTCGGAGCCACTGAAGCTTTCTTT. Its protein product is CASSRLGATEAFF.

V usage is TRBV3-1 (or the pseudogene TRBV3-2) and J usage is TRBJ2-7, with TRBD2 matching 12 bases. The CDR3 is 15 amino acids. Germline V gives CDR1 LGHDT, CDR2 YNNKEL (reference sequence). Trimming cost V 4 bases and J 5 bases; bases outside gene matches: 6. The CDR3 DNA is TGTGCCAGCAGCCCGACTAGCGGGAGCTTCCACGAGCAGTACTTC. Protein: CASSPTSGSFHEQYF.

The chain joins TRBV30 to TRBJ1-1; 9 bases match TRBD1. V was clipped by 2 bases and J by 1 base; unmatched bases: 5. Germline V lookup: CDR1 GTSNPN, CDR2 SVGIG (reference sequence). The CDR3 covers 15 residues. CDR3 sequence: CAWSTGQGPNTEAFF. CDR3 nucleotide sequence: TGTGCCTGGAGTACCGGACAGGGGCCGAACACTGAAGCTTTCTTT. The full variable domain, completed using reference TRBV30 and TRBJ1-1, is SQTIHQWPATLVQPVGSPLSLECTVEGTSNPNLYWYRQAAGRGLQLLFYSVGIGQISSEVPQNLSASRPQDRQFILSSKKLLLSDSGFYLCAWSTGQGPNTEAFFGQGTRLTVV.

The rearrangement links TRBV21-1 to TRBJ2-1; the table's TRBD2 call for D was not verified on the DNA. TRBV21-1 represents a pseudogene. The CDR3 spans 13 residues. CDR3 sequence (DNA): TGTGCCAGCAGCACTTCTAGCCCCAATGAGCAGTTCTTC. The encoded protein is CASSTSSPNEQFF.

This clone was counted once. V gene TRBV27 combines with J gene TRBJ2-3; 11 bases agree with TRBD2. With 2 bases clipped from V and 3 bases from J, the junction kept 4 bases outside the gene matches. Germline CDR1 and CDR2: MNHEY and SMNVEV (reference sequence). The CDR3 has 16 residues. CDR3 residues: CASSLRPSGGTDTQYF. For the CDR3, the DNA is TGTGCCAGCAGTTTAAGACCTAGCGGGGGGACAGATACGCAGTATTTT.

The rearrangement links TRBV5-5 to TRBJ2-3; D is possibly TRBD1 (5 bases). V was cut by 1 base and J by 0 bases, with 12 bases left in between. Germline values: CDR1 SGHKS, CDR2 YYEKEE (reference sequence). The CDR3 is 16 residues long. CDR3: CASSLSWAGSTDTQYF. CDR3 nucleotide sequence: TGTGCCAGCAGCTTGAGTTGGGCAGGGAGCACAGATACGCAGTATTTT.

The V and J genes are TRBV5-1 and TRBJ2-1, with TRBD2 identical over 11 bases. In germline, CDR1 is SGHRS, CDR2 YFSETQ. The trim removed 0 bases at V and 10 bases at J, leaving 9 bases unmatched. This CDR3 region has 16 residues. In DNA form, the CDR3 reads TGCGCCAGCAGCTTGGCAGCTAGCGGGGGGTTCGCGGAGCAGTTCTTC. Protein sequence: CASSLAASGGFAEQFF.

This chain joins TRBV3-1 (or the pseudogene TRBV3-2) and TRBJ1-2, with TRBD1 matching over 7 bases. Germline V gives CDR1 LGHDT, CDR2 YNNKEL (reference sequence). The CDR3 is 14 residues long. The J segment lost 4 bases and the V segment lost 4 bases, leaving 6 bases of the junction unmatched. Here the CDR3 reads CASSPEWDSYGYTF. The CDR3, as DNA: TGTGCCAGCAGCCCCGAGTGGGACAGCTATGGCTACACCTTC.

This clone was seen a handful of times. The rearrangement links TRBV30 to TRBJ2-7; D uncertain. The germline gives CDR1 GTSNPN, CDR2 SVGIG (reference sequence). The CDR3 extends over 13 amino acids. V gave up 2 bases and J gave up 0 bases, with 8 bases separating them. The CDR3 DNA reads TGTGCCTGGAGTATACTACTCTCCTACGAGCAGTACTTC. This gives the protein CAWSILLSYEQYF.

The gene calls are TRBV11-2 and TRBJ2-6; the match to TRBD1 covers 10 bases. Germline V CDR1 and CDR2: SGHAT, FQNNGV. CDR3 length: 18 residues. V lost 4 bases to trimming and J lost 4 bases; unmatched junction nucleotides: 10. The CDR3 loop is CASSSLDRGLGGANVLTF. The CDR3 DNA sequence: TGTGCCAGCAGCTCCCTAGACAGGGGGCTAGGCGGGGCCAACGTCCTGACTTTC.

The CDR3 nucleotides are TGCGCCAGCAGCTTGCTCGGGAGAGGTGATTCTTGGAGCGGCTACACCTTC. Translation gives CASSLLGRGDSWSGYTF. The chain has TRBV5-1 and TRBJ1-2; D not certain. There are 17 residues in the CDR3. Germline values: CDR1 SGHRS, CDR2 YFSETQ. Between the trimmed V and J ends, which lost 1 base and 8 bases, there was a span of 24 bases.